The 3 T cell receptor beta chains given below trace back to one sample, sequenced in a study of chemoradiotherapy in HPV16-positive cancers. Sequenced by immunoSEQ multiplex PCR; TCRdb stores in-frame clones only, minus some. Among 8,000 or so clones, roughly 80% were seen once, and the ten largest hold about 3%. The source material was blood, sampled from a patient who underwent chemoradiotherapy. The receptors originated from a human donor with HPV-associated anogenital cancer.

This rearrangement joins TRBV10-3 to TRBJ1-2, with D perhaps matching TRBD1 (6 bases). Trimming took off 2 bases at V and 1 base at J, with 8 bases between the two ends. This CDR3 contains 14 residues. The germline V gene encodes CDR1 ENHRY and CDR2 SYGVKD. CDR3 nucleotides: TGTGCCATCAGTGAGAGGACAGATAACTATGGCTACACCTTC. The encoded protein is CAISERTDNYGYTF.

The rearrangement links TRBV6-6 to TRBJ1-1; possibly TRBD1 for D (6 bases). CDR3 length equals 12 residues. Germline values: CDR1 MNHNY, CDR2 SVGAGI (reference sequence). V lost 6 bases and J 7 bases, leaving 12 bases between the germline ends. CDR3 region: CASSPGQLEAFF. CDR3 bases: TGTGCCAGCAGCCCCGGACAGCTTGAAGCTTTCTTT.

To note about this clone: Sequence at one end of the junction differs from germline and may be a read error. This chain links TRBV11-2 with TRBJ2-7; maybe TRBD2 (5 bases). CDR1 and CDR2 from the germline V gene are SGHAT and FQNNGV. The CDR3 is 15 residues long. The CDR3 reads CASSLEGLRPYEQYF. Written as DNA, the CDR3 is TGTGCCAGCAGCCTAGAGGGTTTGCGTCCGTACGAGCAGTACTTC.